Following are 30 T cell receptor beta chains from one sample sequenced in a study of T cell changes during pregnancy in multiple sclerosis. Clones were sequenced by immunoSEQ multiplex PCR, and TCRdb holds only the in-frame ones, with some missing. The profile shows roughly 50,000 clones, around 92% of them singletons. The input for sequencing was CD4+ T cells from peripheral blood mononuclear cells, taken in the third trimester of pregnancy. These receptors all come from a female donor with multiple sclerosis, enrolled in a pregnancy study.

CDR3 nucleotide sequence: TGTGCCAGCAGCTCGTGGACTAGCGGGGAGTACTACGAGCAGTACTTC. This gives the protein CASSSWTSGEYYEQYF. The chain is built from TRBV5-6 and TRBJ2-7; 12 bases match TRBD2. Trimming took 3 bases from V and 3 from J; bases not matched to a gene: 7. The length of the CDR3 is 16 residues. CDR1 is SGHDT, CDR2 YYEEEE, per germline.

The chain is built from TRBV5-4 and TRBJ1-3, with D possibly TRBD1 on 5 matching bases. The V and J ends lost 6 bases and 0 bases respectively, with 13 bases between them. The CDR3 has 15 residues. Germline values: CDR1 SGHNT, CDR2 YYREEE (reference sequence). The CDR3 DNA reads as TGTGCCAGCACCGGAGGGGCCCCCTCTGGAAACACCATATATTTT. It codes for CASTGGAPSGNTIYF.

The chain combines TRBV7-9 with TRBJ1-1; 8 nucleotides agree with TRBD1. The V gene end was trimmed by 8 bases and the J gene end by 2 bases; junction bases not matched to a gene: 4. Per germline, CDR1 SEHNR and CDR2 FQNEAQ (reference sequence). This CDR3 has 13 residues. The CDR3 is CASGRGLNTEAFF. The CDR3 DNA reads TGTGCCAGCGGCAGGGGGCTTAACACTGAAGCTTTCTTT.

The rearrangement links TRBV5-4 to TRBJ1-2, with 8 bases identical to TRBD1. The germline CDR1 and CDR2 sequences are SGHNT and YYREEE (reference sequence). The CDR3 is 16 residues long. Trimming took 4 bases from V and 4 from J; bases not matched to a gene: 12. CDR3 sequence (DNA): TGTGCCAGCAGCCAAACTCAGGGGGCGCAGGGCTATGGCTACACCTTC. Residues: CASSQTQGAQGYGYTF. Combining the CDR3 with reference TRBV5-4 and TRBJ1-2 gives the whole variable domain ETGVTQSPTHLIKTRGQQVTLRCSSQSGHNTVSWYQQALGQGPQFIFQYYREEENGRGNFPPRFSGLQFPNYSSELNVNALELDDSALYLCASSQTQGAQGYGYTFGSGTRLTVV.

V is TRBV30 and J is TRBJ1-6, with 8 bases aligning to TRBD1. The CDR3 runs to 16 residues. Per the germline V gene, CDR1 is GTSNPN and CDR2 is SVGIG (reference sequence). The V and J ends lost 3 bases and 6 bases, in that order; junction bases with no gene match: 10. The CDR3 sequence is CAWRINGQGANSPLHF. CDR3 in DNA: TGTGCCTGGAGGATCAACGGACAGGGCGCTAATTCACCCCTCCACTTT. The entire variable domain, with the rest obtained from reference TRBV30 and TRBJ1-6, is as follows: SQTIHQWPATLVQPVGSPLSLECTVEGTSNPNLYWYRQAAGRGLQLLFYSVGIGQISSEVPQNLSASRPQDRQFILSSKKLLLSDSGFYLCAWRINGQGANSPLHFGNGTRLTVT.

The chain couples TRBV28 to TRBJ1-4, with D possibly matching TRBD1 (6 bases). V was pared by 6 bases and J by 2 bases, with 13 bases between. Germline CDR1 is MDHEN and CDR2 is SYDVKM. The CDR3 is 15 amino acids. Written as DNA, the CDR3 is TGTGCCAGCAGCTTTACAGGGTCCACTAATGAAAAACTGTTTTTT. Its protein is CASSFTGSTNEKLFF.

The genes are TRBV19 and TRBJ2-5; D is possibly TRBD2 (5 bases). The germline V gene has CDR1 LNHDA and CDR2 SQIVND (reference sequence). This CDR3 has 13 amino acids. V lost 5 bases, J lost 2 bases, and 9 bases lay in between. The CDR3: CASSQDFQETQYF. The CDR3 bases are TGTGCCAGTAGTCAGGACTTTCAAGAGACCCAGTACTTC.

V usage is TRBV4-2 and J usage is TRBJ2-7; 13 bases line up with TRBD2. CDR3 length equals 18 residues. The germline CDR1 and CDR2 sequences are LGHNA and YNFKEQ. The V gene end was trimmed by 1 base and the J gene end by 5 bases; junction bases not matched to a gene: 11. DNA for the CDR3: TGTGCCAGCAGCCAAGTCCGACTCGGACTAGCGGGAGACCACGAGCAGTACTTC. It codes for CASSQVRLGLAGDHEQYF.

CDR3 coding DNA: TGTGCCAGTAGTCCGGGACTAGCATATGACAAGCAGTTCTTC. Protein: CASSPGLAYDKQFF. The chain employs TRBV19 and TRBJ2-1, with 9 nucleotides matching TRBD2. Losses at the gene ends were 5 bases for V and 11 bases for J; bases not matched to a gene: 10. CDR1 LNHDA and CDR2 SQIVND come from the germline V gene (reference sequence). The CDR3 runs to 14 residues.

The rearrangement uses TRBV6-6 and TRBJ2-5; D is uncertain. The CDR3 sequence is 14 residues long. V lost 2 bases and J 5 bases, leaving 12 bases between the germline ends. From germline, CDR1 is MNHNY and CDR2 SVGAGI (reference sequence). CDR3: CASSYVSLRETQYF. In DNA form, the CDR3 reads TGTGCCAGCAGTTACGTCAGTTTGAGGGAGACCCAGTACTTC.

The CDR3 spells CASSVGGESYNEQFF. The CDR3 coding sequence is TGTGCCAGCAGCGTCGGAGGGGAGTCCTACAATGAGCAGTTCTTC. This sequence joins TRBV9 and TRBJ2-1; weak D call: TRBD2 (6 bases). The V and J ends lost 2 bases and 1 base respectively, with 10 bases between them. This CDR3 has 15 residues. Germline CDR1 reads SGDLS; CDR2 reads YYNGEE.

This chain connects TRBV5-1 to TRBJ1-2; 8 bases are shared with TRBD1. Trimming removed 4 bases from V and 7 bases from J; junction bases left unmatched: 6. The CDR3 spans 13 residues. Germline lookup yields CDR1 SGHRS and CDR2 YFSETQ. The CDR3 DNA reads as TGCGCCAGCAGCCCGGACAGGGTCGTTGGCTACACCTTC. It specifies CASSPDRVVGYTF.

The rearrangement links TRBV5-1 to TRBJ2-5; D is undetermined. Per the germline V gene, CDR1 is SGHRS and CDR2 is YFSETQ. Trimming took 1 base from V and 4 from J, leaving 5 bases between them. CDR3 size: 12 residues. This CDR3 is CASSLYGETQYF. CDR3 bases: TGCGCCAGCAGCTTGTACGGAGAGACCCAGTACTTC.

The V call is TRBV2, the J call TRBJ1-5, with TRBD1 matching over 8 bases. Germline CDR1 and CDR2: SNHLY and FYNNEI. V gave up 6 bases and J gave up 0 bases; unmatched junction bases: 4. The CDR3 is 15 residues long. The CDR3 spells CASSGDRISNQPQHF. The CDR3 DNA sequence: TGTGCCAGCAGCGGGGACAGGATTAGCAATCAGCCCCAGCATTTT.

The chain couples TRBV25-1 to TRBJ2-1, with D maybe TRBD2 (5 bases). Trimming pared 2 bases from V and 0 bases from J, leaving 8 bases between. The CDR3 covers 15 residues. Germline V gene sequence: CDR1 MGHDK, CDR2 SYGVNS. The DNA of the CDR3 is TGTGCCAGCAGTGAAAGCGGAAGCTCCTACAATGAGCAGTTCTTC. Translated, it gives CASSESGSSYNEQFF.

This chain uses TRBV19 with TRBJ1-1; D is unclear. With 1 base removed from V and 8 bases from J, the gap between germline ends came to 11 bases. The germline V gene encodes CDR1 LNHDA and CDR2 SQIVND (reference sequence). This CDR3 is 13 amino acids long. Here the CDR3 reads CASSIAPFSEAFF. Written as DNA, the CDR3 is TGTGCCAGTAGTATAGCCCCCTTTTCCGAAGCTTTCTTT.

CDR3: CAIQGAIQETQYF. The DNA for the CDR3 is TGTGCCATCCAGGGGGCGATTCAAGAGACCCAGTACTTC. The V and J genes are TRBV10-3 and TRBJ2-5; 8 positions agree with TRBD1. Germline trimming cut 8 bases from V and 2 bases from J; bases unmatched to any gene: 4. The CDR3 length is 13 residues. Germline V lookup: CDR1 ENHRY, CDR2 SYGVKD.

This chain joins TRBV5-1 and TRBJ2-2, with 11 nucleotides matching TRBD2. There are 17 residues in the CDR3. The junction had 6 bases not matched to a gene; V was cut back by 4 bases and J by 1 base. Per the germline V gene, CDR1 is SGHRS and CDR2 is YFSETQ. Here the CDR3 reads CASSLPTSGRNTGELFF. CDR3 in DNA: TGCGCCAGCAGCCTCCCTACTAGCGGGAGGAACACCGGGGAGCTGTTTTTT.

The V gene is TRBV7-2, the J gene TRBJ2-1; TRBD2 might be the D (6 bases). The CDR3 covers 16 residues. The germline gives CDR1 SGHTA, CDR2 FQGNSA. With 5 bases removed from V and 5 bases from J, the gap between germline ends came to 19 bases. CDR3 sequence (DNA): TGTGCCAGCAGCCTACCCTCCGGCGGGGAACACAATGAGCAGTTCTTC. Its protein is CASSLPSGGEHNEQFF.

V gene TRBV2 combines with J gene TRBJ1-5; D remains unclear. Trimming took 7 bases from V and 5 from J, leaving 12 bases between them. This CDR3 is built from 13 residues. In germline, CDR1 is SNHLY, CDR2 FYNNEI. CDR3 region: CASKVSEHQPQHF. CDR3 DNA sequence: TGTGCCAGCAAGGTCAGCGAACATCAGCCCCAGCATTTT.

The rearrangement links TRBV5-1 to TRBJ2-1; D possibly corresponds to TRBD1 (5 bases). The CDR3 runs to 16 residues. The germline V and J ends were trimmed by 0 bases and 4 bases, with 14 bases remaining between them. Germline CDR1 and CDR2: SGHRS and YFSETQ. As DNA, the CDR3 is TGCGCCAGCAGCTTGGAGGGGCACCCCAATTACAATGAGCAGTTCTTC. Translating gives CASSLEGHPNYNEQFF.

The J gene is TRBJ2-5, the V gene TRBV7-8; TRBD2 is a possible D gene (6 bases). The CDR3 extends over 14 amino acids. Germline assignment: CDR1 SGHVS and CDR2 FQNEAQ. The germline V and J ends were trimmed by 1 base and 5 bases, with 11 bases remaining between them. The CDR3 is CASSLGGVGETQYF. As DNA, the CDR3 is TGTGCCAGCAGCTTAGGGGGGGTCGGGGAGACCCAGTACTTC. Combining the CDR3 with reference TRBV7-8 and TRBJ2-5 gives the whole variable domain GAGVSQSPRYKVAKRGQDVALRCDPISGHVSLFWYQQALGQGPEFLTYFQNEAQLDKSGLPSDRFFAERPEGSVSTLKIQRTQQEDSAVYLCASSLGGVGETQYFGPGTRLLVL.

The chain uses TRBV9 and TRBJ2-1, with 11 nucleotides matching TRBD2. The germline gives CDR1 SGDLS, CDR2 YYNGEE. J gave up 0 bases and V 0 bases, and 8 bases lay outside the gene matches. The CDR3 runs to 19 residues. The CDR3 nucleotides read TGTGCCAGCAGCGTAGGGGAACTAGCGGGAGACCACTCCTACAATGAGCAGTTCTTC. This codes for CASSVGELAGDHSYNEQFF.

CDR3 in amino acids: CASSWPGLAGADTQYF. Here the CDR3 DNA reads TGTGCCAGCAGTTGGCCCGGACTAGCGGGAGCAGATACGCAGTATTTT. The rearrangement joins TRBV28 to TRBJ2-3; 13 bases line up with TRBD2. CDR3 length equals 16 residues. In germline, CDR1 is MDHEN, CDR2 SYDVKM. V trimming: 4 bases; J trimming: 4 bases; junction bases outside the gene matches: 5.

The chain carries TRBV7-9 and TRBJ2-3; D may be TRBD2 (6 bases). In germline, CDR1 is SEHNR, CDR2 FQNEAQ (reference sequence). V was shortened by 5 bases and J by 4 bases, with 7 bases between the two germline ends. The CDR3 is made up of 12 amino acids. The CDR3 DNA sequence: TGTGCCAGCAGCCGGGACTCAGATACGCAGTATTTT. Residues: CASSRDSDTQYF.

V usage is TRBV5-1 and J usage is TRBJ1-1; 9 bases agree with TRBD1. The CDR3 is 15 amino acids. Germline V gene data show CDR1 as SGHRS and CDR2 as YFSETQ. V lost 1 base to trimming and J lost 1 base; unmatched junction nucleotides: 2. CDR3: CASSLKTGGNTEAFF. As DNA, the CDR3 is TGCGCCAGCAGCTTGAAGACAGGGGGGAACACTGAAGCTTTCTTT.

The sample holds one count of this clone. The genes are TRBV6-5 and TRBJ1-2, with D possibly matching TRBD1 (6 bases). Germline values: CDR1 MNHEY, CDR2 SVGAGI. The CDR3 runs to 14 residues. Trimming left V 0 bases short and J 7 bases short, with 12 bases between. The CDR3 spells CASSYSTGKSGYTF. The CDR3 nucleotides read TGTGCCAGCAGTTACTCCACAGGGAAAAGTGGCTACACCTTC.

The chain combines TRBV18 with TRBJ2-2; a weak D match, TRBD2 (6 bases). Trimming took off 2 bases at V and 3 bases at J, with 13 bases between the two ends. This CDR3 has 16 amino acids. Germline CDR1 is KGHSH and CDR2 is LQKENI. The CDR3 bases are TGTGCCAGCTCACCAGCAACGGGAGTGGACACCGGGGAGCTGTTTTTT. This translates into CASSPATGVDTGELFF.

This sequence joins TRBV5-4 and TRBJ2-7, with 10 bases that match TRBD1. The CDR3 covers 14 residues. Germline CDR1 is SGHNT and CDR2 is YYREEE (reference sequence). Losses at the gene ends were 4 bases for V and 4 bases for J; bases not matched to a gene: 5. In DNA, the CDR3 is TGTGCCAGCAGCAGGGGACAGGGGAGGTACGAGCAGTACTTC. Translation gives CASSRGQGRYEQYF.

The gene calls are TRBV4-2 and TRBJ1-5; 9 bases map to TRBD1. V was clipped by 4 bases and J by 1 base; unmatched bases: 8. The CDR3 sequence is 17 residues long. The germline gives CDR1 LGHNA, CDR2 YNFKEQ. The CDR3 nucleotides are TGTGCCAGCAGCCGGTCGGGACAGGGTAGGAGCAATCAGCCCCAGCATTTT. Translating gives CASSRSGQGRSNQPQHF.